Listed here is a single T cell receptor (beta chain). TCRdb keeps only in-frame clones here, not all; method: immunoSEQ multiplex PCR. The sample consists of roughly 11,000 clones, under 95% of them appearing once. The data were obtained in a study of T cells after posttransplantation cyclophosphamide. This CDR3 is 18 amino acids long. CDR1 and CDR2 from the germline V gene are SGHRS and YFSETQ. Trimming cost V 4 bases and J 4 bases, with 24 bases left between them. Cyclophosphamide on days +3 and +4 followed busulfan-fludarabine conditioning and a marrow graft. The clonotype comes from a female patient aged 30 to 45 who received an allogeneic stem cell transplant from an unrelated donor, was CMV-positive, and had no GVHD. These T cells may partly come from the graft donor. This chain joins TRBV5-1 and TRBJ2-4, with D perhaps matching TRBD1 (6 bases). This specimen was PBMCs, taken after allogeneic stem cell transplant with posttransplant cyclophosphamide. This chain's CDR3 is CASSTTWKMDRGKNIQYF. The CDR3 DNA reads as TGCGCCAGCAGCACCACCTGGAAGATGGACAGAGGAAAAAACATTCAGTACTTC.